The T cell receptor beta chain under discussion was sequenced for a study of CD8+CD57+ T cells in acquired aplastic anemia. Findings of the study overall: Both patients and controls carried the same twenty-nine CD8+ CDR3 sequences.

Genomic DNA served as template for TCR beta VDJ and CDR3 profiling. TCRdb recomputed calls from the reads with MiXCR, one row per CDR3 protein. The sample shows around 150,000 distinct CDR3 sequences, roughly 48% of them seen only once. This clonotype was detected many times. The antigen is unknown. In patients chosen for sequencing, flow cytometry had shown CD8+CD57+ cell expansion. Each of the patients presented with severe acquired aplastic anemia. CDR3 size: 13 residues. The germline V and J ends were trimmed by 4 bases and 3 bases, with 7 bases remaining between them. Germline V gene data show CDR1 as SNHLY and CDR2 as FYNNEI.

The gene calls are TRBV2 and TRBJ1-3; no reliable D call. The sample taken for sequencing was sorted CD4+, CD8+, or CD8+CD57+ T cells (not recorded which) from PBMCs. The clonotype originates from a human donor with aplastic anemia. CDR3 DNA: TGTGCCAGCAGTGGATTTATTGGAAACACCATATATTTT. Translating it yields CASSGFIGNTIYF.